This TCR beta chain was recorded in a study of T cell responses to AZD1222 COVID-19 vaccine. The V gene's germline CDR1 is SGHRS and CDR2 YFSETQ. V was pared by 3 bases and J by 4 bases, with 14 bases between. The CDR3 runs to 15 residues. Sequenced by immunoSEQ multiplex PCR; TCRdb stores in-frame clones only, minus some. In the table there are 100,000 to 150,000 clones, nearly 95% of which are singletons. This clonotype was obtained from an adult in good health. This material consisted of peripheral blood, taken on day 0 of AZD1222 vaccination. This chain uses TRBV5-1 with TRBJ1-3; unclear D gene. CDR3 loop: CASSSSTRKGNTIYF. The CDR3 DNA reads TGCGCCAGCAGCTCATCGACTAGGAAGGGAAACACCATATATTTT.